These 2 T cell receptor beta chains were all obtained from the same sample, sequenced in a study of tumor-infiltrating lymphocytes in primary liver carcinoma (dated 2017 in TCRdb). Without any cell sorting, total RNA and DNA were extracted together from approximately 22-30 mg of bulk tissue using the AllPrep DNA/RNA mini kit. The run used an Illumina HiSeq 2500. Starting from approximately 460 ng total RNA, TCRbeta-specific cDNA was produced by reverse transcription with a constant-region primer and ProtoScript II reverse transcriptase. Construction of the TCRbeta libraries relied on three nested rounds of multiplex PCR, following a slightly modified ARM-PCR procedure. Each of the first two PCR rounds ran for about 10 cycles using multiplex TRBV1-TRBV30 forward primers together with a Cbeta reverse primer. TCRdb reanalyzed the raw reads on its own, using fastp at Q25 for trimming and MiXCR for clone calling, and kept in-frame beta chains. One record per CDR3 amino acid sequence lists the most common genes and DNA. Present in this sample are 55,000 to 65,000 distinct CDR3 sequences, 71% of which were seen just once. Of the sample, roughly three fifths is held by the ten largest clones.

Sequencing was done on a sample of liver tumor tissue from sampling region 2. Per the publication, the cell subset or site label means: tumor region T2, inferior pole. These receptors came from a man in his forties with primary liver carcinoma and hepatitis B virus infection.

Note on this clonotype: Possible read error: a much larger clone is one base away. The V gene is TRBV5-1, the J gene TRBJ2-3; possibly TRBD2 for D (6 bases). Per germline, CDR1 SGHRS and CDR2 YFSETQ. The CDR3 has 16 amino acids. CDR3 sequence reads: CASSLNGRTSTDTLYF. Written as DNA, the CDR3 is TGCGCCAGCAGCTTGAACGGCCGCACTAGCACAGATACGCTGTATTTT.

A word on this clonotype: At one end, the junction sequence differs from germline, possibly due to a read error. The V call is TRBV11-2, the J call TRBJ2-7, with D perhaps assigned TRBD1 or TRBD2 (5 bases each). Per germline, CDR1 SGHAT and CDR2 FQNNGV. This CDR3 contains 15 residues. The CDR3 loop is CAISFMTDPDCEQYF. The CDR3 region has the DNA TGCGCCATCAGCTTCATGACAGATCCGGACTGCGAGCAGTACTTC.